The subject of this entry is one T cell receptor (beta chain). What it recognizes is unknown. Donors likely had unrecorded immune exposures despite being nominally healthy when sampled. The primer mix had 60 Vbeta and 13 Jbeta primers. TCRdb's copy holds only in-frame clones and misses some; the assay was immunoSEQ multiplex PCR. The sample records roughly 120,000 clones, 79% being singletons. Germline V gene data show CDR1 as ENHRY and CDR2 as SYGVKD. The CDR3 sequence is 14 residues long. This entry comes from a study of cytomegalovirus exposure and HLA in healthy donors. Study observations and caveats: TCR beta chains numbering 164 were designated cytomegalovirus-associated. In a later analysis, productive TCRs from donors in an Asian-associated ancestry cluster reportedly carried fewer N-insertions than the cohort mean. Sequencing artifact likely explains a cluster of highly shared sequence variants.

The V and J genes are TRBV10-3 and TRBJ2-7, with a possible D match to TRBD2 (5 bases). The J call is doubtful: the DNA matches TRBJ2-5 better. The sample was PBMCs. The TCR was taken from a man aged 18 to 35 in good health and CMV-seronegative. The CDR3 coding sequence is TGTGCCATCAGTGAGGAAGCGGATCAAGAGACCCAGTACTTC. Translated, it gives CAISEEADQETQYF.